The T cell receptor beta chain under discussion was sequenced for a study of regulatory T cells in long-lasting Graves disease. Overall study findings and caveats: Accuracy was possibly reduced by small sample size. Persistent cases favored TRBV28, TRBJ1-2 and TRBJ2-5.

The CDR3 loop spans 15 amino acids. The V segment lost 7 bases and the J segment 5 bases; nucleotides outside the gene matches: 6. Germline lookup yields CDR1 SGHAT and CDR2 FQNNGV. This clonotype showed up many times. Antigen unknown. Time point reported: newly diagnosed GD, antithyroid drugs for less than 3 months. With RNA extracted from PBMCs as input, the TCR library was made. Assembly of TCR beta libraries relied on iRepertoire HTBI primers together with Arm-PCR of CDR3 regions. TCRdb re-analysed the multiplex PCR reads in MiXCR, keeping a single row per CDR3 protein. The sample lists 350,000 to 550,000 distinct CDR3 sequences; about 15% were seen once. A further study also used this sample, focusing on T cells in Graves' hyperthyroidism and ophthalmopathy. According to that study: First-round RT-PCR of the TCR CDR3 relied on the HTBI primer set. Within blood appeared most thyroid clonotypes that had expanded above 0.001.

J is TRBJ2-1 and V is TRBV11-2, with 12 bases identical to TRBD2. This sequence originates from a woman aged 50 to 60 with Graves disease. This material consisted of peripheral blood mononuclear cells (PBMCs), taken at new diagnosis, from a patient treated with antithyroid drugs. The CDR3 loop reads CASTLTSGSHNEQFF. The CDR3, as DNA: TGTGCCAGCACCTTGACTAGCGGGAGCCACAATGAGCAGTTCTTC. Based on the CDR3 plus reference TRBV11-2 and TRBJ2-1, the full variable domain is EAGVAQSPRYKIIEKRQSVAFWCNPISGHATLYWYQQILGQGPKLLIQFQNNGVVDDSQLPKDRFSAERLKGVDSTLKIQPAKLEDSAVYLCASTLTSGSHNEQFFGPGTRLTVL.